This T cell receptor beta chain comes out of a study of blood T cell repertoires in COVID-19. For the study at large: Samples representing acute and convalescent COVID-19 were sourced from the United States, Italy and Spain. T cells, B-cell-depleted T cells, or PBMCs supplied cDNA or gDNA.

Study processing details: Using reference gene primer amplification, nucleated cell counts were estimated. Generated by immunoSEQ multiplex PCR, the TCRdb table keeps only in-frame clones and is missing some. The D gene and trimming were derived from the DNA, and the V and J assignments and clone size from that table. Here the sample spans about 34,000 clones, more than 70% being singletons. The CDR3 covers 16 residues. V lost 0 bases and J lost 5; bases outside the gene matches: 9. Germline V gene lookup returns CDR1 MNHEY and CDR2 SVGAGI. This clone was picked up a small number of times. The TCR comes from a human donor in a cohort sampled during active COVID-19. The sample comprised peripheral blood. The chain links TRBV6-5 to TRBJ1-2; TRBD1 matches at 7 bases. CDR3 DNA: TGTGCCAGCAGTTACTCGCGGACAGGCGGCGGGTATGGCTACACCTTC. Protein sequence: CASSYSRTGGGYGYTF.